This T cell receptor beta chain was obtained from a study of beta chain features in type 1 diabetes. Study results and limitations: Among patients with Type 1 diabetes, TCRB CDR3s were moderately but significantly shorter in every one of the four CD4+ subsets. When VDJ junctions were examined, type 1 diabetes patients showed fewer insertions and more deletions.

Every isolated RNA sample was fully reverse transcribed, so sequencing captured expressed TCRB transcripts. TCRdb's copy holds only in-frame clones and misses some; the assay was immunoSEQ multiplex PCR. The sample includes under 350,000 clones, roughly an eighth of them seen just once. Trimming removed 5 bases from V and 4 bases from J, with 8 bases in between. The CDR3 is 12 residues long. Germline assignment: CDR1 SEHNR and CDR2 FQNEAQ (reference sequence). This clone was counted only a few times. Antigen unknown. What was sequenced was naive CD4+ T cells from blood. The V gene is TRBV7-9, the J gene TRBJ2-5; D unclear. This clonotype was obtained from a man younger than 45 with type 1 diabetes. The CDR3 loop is CASSQASETQYF. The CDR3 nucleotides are TGTGCCAGCAGCCAAGCCTCAGAGACCCAGTACTTC.